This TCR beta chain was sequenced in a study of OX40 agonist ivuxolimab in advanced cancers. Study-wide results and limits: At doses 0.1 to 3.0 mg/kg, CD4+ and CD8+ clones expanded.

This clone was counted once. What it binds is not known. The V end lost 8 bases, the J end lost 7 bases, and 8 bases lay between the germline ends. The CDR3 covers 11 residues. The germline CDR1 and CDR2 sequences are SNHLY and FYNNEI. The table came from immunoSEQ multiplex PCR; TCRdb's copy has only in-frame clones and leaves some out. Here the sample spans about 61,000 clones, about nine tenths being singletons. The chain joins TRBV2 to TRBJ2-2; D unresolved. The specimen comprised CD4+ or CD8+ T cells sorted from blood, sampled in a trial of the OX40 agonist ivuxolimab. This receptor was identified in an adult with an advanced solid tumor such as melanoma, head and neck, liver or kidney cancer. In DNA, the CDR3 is TGTGCCAGCGGTTTTATCGGGGAGCTGTTTTTT. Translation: CASGFIGELFF. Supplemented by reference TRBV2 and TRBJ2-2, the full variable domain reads EPEVTQTPSHQVTQMGQEVILRCVPISNHLYFYWYRQILGQKVEFLVSFYNNEISEKSEIFDDQFSVERPDGSNFTLKIRSTKLEDSAMYFCASGFIGELFFGEGSRLTVL.